This TCR beta chain was profiled in a study of blood T cell repertoires in COVID-19. On the study more broadly: Donors in the United States, Italy and Spain gave samples during acute or convalescent COVID-19. PBMCs, B-cell-depleted T cells, or T cells were the source of the cDNA or gDNA that made up the material.

As processed by the authors: Counts of nucleated cells, estimated from reference gene primer amplification, were obtained. Repertoires were generated with immunoSEQ multiplex PCR, while TCRdb's copy carries only in-frame clones and drops some. D and trimming were read from the DNA, whereas the V and J calls and clone size are those reported in that table. The sample gives roughly 120,000 clones, over 65% of which show up once; roughly 0.86% is in the top ten. V trimming: 3 bases; J trimming: 5 bases; junction bases outside the gene matches: 6. CDR1 SGHRS and CDR2 YFSETQ come from the germline V gene. The CDR3 extends over 15 amino acids.

The sample taken for sequencing was peripheral blood. The chain links TRBV5-1 to TRBJ1-1, with 11 bases aligning to TRBD1. The source is a human donor with acute or convalescent COVID-19. The donor label of this sample is uncertain. CDR3 loop: CASSSGTGGKTEAFF. CDR3 DNA: TGCGCCAGCAGCTCCGGGACAGGGGGGAAAACTGAAGCTTTCTTT. The variable domain in full, completed from reference TRBV5-1 and TRBJ1-1, reads KAGVTQTPRYLIKTRGQQVTLSCSPISGHRSVSWYQQTPGQGLQFLFEYFSETQRNKGNFPGRFSGRQFSNSRSEMNVSTLELGDSALYLCASSSGTGGKTEAFFGQGTRLTVV.